This T cell receptor (beta chain) was obtained from a study of OX40 agonist ivuxolimab in advanced cancers. Assay: immunoSEQ multiplex PCR; the TCRdb copy retains only in-frame clones and omits some. The data contain 40,000 to 60,000 clones, 80% to 95% of them singletons. The CDR3 runs to 16 residues. Germline V gives CDR1 SGHTA, CDR2 FQGNSA. Trimming stripped 3 bases from V and 0 bases from J, with 12 bases between. This clonotype originated in an adult with an advanced solid tumor such as melanoma, head and neck, liver or kidney cancer. The sample here was CD4+ or CD8+ T cells sorted from blood, taken in a trial of the OX40 agonist ivuxolimab. This chain connects TRBV7-2 to TRBJ1-3; D is undetermined. In DNA form, the CDR3 reads TGTGCCAGCAGCTTTAGTGGCGGGAGCTCTGGAAACACCATATATTTT. Encoded protein: CASSFSGGSSGNTIYF.